One sample yielded the 10 T cell receptor beta chains listed below, sequenced in a study of blood T cell repertoires in COVID-19. Sequencing used immunoSEQ multiplex PCR; TCRdb keeps in-frame clones, though not all of them. The sample yields 200,000 to 250,000 clones, around 85% seen once. Sequencing was done on a sample of PBMCs or T cells enriched from blood (not recorded which). The origin of the receptors is a man between 40 and 49 years old who had recovered from COVID-19.

The chain couples TRBV3-1 (or the pseudogene TRBV3-2) to TRBJ2-7; a weak D match, TRBD2 (7 bases). The CDR3 contains 15 residues. The germline V and J ends were trimmed by 6 bases and 6 bases, with 21 bases remaining between them. Looked up from germline, CDR1 is LGHDT and CDR2 is YNNKEL (reference sequence). The CDR3 sequence: CASSSRGGQVAEQYF. CDR3 bases: TGTGCCAGCAGTTCGAGGGGGGGCCAGGTCGCCGAGCAGTACTTC.

In this sample, this clone turned up a few times. The genes are TRBV5-4 and TRBJ2-1; 14 bases agree with TRBD2. Per germline, CDR1 SGHNT and CDR2 YYREEE (reference sequence). There are 18 residues in the CDR3. V was clipped by 2 bases and J by 1 base; unmatched bases: 5. The CDR3 DNA reads as TGTGCCAGCAGCTTTCCCGGGACTAGCGGGAGATCCTACAATGAGCAGTTCTTC. It specifies CASSFPGTSGRSYNEQFF.

The chain has TRBV18 and TRBJ1-4; TRBD1 might be the D (6 bases). The CDR3 is 15 residues long. Per the germline V gene, CDR1 is KGHSH and CDR2 is LQKENI. V lost 6 bases to trimming and J lost 1 base, with 12 bases between them. CDR3: CASSRNRETNEKLFF. CDR3 bases: TGTGCCAGCTCCCGGAACAGGGAAACTAATGAAAAACTGTTTTTT.

The rearrangement uses TRBV10-2 and TRBJ2-7, with 10 bases lining up with TRBD1. The CDR3 extends over 15 amino acids. Germline CDR1 reads WSHSY; CDR2 reads SAAADI. Trimming at V came to 4 bases and at J to 9 bases, leaving 12 bases not matched to a gene. For the CDR3, the DNA is TGCGCCAGCAGTGTAAGCGGGACAGGGGTTATAGTGCAGTACTTC. Translation gives CASSVSGTGVIVQYF.

The genes are TRBV7-3 and TRBJ1-2; no firm D call. The CDR3 loop spans 15 amino acids. Deletions cut 2 bases from V and 0 bases from J, with 10 bases between. Germline CDR1 is SGHTA and CDR2 is FQGTGA. The CDR3 protein is CASSLSGSSNYGYTF. CDR3 nucleotide sequence: TGTGCCAGCAGCTTATCAGGCAGTTCTAACTATGGCTACACCTTC.

The V and J genes are TRBV11-2 and TRBJ2-1, with D maybe TRBD2 (6 bases). Germline V gives CDR1 SGHAT, CDR2 FQNNGV. The length of the CDR3 is 17 residues. Trimming removed 5 bases from V and 0 bases from J, with 17 bases in between. In DNA form, the CDR3 reads TGTGCCAGCAGCCGAAACCTAGCGCCGAGCTCCTACAATGAGCAGTTCTTC. Translated: CASSRNLAPSSYNEQFF.

The gene calls are TRBV4-1 and TRBJ2-7; TRBD2 matches at 11 bases. The germline V gene has CDR1 MGHRA and CDR2 YSYEKL. V trimming: 1 base; J trimming: 7 bases; junction bases outside the gene matches: 6. This CDR3 is built from 15 residues. The CDR3 region is CASSQVAGGPTEQYF. Here the CDR3 DNA reads TGCGCCAGCAGCCAAGTAGCGGGAGGGCCTACTGAGCAGTACTTC.

This clone occurred a few times. V is TRBV7-2 and J is TRBJ1-3; TRBD1 aligns across 8 bases. The germline CDR1 and CDR2 sequences are SGHTA and FQGNSA. The CDR3 totals 16 residues. The ends lost 5 bases at V and 4 bases at J; junction bases unmatched: 10. CDR3 sequence (DNA): TGTGCCAGCAGCCTCGGACAGGGCCGGAGGGGAAACACCATATATTTT. The encoded protein is CASSLGQGRRGNTIYF.

The chain links TRBV19 to TRBJ2-5; 14 bases align to TRBD2. CDR1 is LNHDA, CDR2 SQIVND, per germline (reference sequence). The CDR3 sequence is 15 residues long. J was trimmed by 6 bases and V by 9 bases; bases with no gene match: 9. CDR3 sequence (DNA): TGTGCCAGCCAACCGGGACTAGCGGGAGTACAGACCCAGTACTTC. Its translation is CASQPGLAGVQTQYF.

This clone was observed once. The chain links TRBV30 to TRBJ1-5; TRBD1 agrees at 7 bases. CDR3 size: 13 residues. The J segment lost 4 bases and the V segment lost 7 bases, leaving 7 bases of the junction unmatched. Germline CDR1 reads GTSNPN; CDR2 reads SVGIG (reference sequence). The CDR3 DNA reads TGTGCCTACGGGGACAGCACGAATCAGCCCCAGCATTTT. As protein: CAYGDSTNQPQHF.